Following are 8 T cell receptor beta chains from one sample sequenced in a study of T cell responses to AZD1222 COVID-19 vaccine. The data were produced by immunoSEQ multiplex PCR, yet TCRdb's version contains in-frame clones alone and is incomplete. The sample carries more than 55,000 clones, 65% to 80% recorded once. Source: peripheral blood, taken 28 days after the second AZD1222 dose. These receptors were collected from an adult who received the AZD1222 COVID-19 vaccine.

The DNA for the CDR3 is TGTGCCAGCTCGCGACCGGTATGGAAGACTAACACCGGGGAGCTGTTTTTT. This sequence encodes CASSRPVWKTNTGELFF. The rearrangement uses TRBV2 and TRBJ2-2; D gene uncertain. The CDR3 spans 17 residues. Germline CDR1 and CDR2: SNHLY and FYNNEI. V lost 8 bases and J lost 2, with 21 bases in between.

This chain links TRBV9 with TRBJ2-5; D is possibly TRBD1 (6 bases). The germline V and J ends were trimmed by 0 bases and 3 bases, with 6 bases remaining between them. The CDR3 sequence is 13 residues long. Per the germline V gene, CDR1 is SGDLS and CDR2 is YYNGEE. For the CDR3, the DNA is TGTGCCAGCAGCGTAGGGACAGAAGAGACCCAGTACTTC. This gives the protein CASSVGTEETQYF.

The chain joins TRBV19 to TRBJ1-2; possible D gene TRBD1, 6 bases. Between the trimmed V and J ends, which lost 7 bases and 0 bases, there was a span of 12 bases. The CDR3 spans 14 residues. The germline gives CDR1 LNHDA, CDR2 SQIVND (reference sequence). DNA for the CDR3: TGTGCCAGTACCCACGGACAGCCTAACTATGGCTACACCTTC. Encoded protein: CASTHGQPNYGYTF.

This clone came up once. The V and J genes are TRBV7-9 and TRBJ1-1; D is ambiguous. Germline V gene sequence: CDR1 SEHNR, CDR2 FQNEAQ (reference sequence). The length of the CDR3 is 9 residues. CDR3 residues: CAEGAEAFF. CDR3 nucleotide sequence: TGTGCAGAGGGAGCTGAAGCTTTCTTT. Full variable domain (outside the CDR3, taken from reference TRBV7-9 and TRBJ1-1): DTGVSQNPRHKITKRGQNVTFRCDPISEHNRLYWYRQTLGQGPEFLTYFQNEAQLEKSRLLSDRFSAERPKGSFSTLEIQRTEQGDSAMYLCAEGAEAFFGQGTRLTVV.

The CDR3 DNA is TGTGCCAGCAGTGTTAGCGGGGTCAACACAGATACGCAGTATTTT. This translates into CASSVSGVNTDTQYF. This chain uses TRBV28 with TRBJ2-3; 8 bases agree with TRBD2. The germline gives CDR1 MDHEN, CDR2 SYDVKM. This CDR3 spans 15 amino acids. V trimming: 5 bases; J trimming: 2 bases; junction bases outside the gene matches: 6.

V gene TRBV5-1 combines with J gene TRBJ1-1; TRBD1 might be the D (6 bases). The CDR3 consists of 14 residues. Trimming left V 0 bases short and J 10 bases short, with 16 bases between. Germline CDR1 and CDR2: SGHRS and YFSETQ. Here the CDR3 reads CASSLARSGRGAFF. In nucleotides, the CDR3 is TGCGCCAGCAGCTTGGCCCGGTCTGGCAGGGGAGCTTTCTTT.

This sequence joins TRBV6-5 and TRBJ1-4, with a weak D call TRBD1 (5 bases). Germline CDR1 MNHEY, CDR2 SVGAGI. V lost 6 bases to trimming and J lost 8 bases, with 16 bases between them. The CDR3 loop spans 14 amino acids. The CDR3 DNA follows: TGTGCCAGCAGCAAAGGGTGGGGGTTCGAAAAACTGTTTTTT. Translated: CASSKGWGFEKLFF.

J is TRBJ2-7 and V is TRBV3-1 (or the pseudogene TRBV3-2); possible D gene TRBD1, 6 bases. Germline-derived CDR1 and CDR2 are LGHDT and YNNKEL (reference sequence). There are 14 residues in the CDR3. Trimming cost V 5 bases and J 0 bases, with 11 bases left between them. The CDR3 bases are TGTGCCAGCAGCGTCCGGGACACCTCCTACGAGCAGTACTTC. Translating gives CASSVRDTSYEQYF.